These T cell receptor beta chains were read from a single sample in a study of blood T cell repertoires in COVID-19. Sequenced by immunoSEQ multiplex PCR; TCRdb stores in-frame clones only, minus some. The table lists more than 110,000 clones, 82% of them singletons. Sequencing input: peripheral blood. All receptors derive from a woman at least 80 years old with acute or convalescent COVID-19. Each CDR3 is given with its conserved first and last residue. The D gene is left open where the match is weak. A row's size may be missing; if present it is once, few, many or a size class.

size,D,J,V,length,CDR3,DNA
NA,NA,TRBJ1-1,TRBV5-1,17,CASSLLVRGRTYTEAFF,TGCGCCAGCAGCCTCCTGGTAAGGGGCCGCACGTACACTGAAGCTTTCTTT
NA,NA,TRBJ2-4,TRBV7-2,15,CASSPGLLAKNIQYF,TGTGCCAGCAGTCCGGGATTACTAGCCAAAAACATTCAGTACTTC
NA,NA,TRBJ1-1,TRBV2,16,CASAGDLSFMNTEAFF,TGTGCCAGCGCCGGGGATCTCTCGTTCATGAACACTGAAGCTTTCTTT
once,NA,TRBJ1-5,TRBV21-1,16,CARTPHLRTYNQPQHF,TGTGCCAGAACCCCCCACCTAAGGACATACAATCAGCCCCAGCATTTT
NA,NA,TRBJ2-1,TRBV5-4,15,CASSHPSERLNEQFF,TGTGCCAGCAGCCACCCCTCGGAGCGGCTCAATGAGCAGTTCTTC
NA,TRBD2,TRBJ2-1,TRBV7-9,16,CASSSPAGGSYNEQFF,TGTGCCAGCAGCTCACCAGCGGGGGGCTCCTACAATGAGCAGTTCTTC
few,TRBD1,TRBJ1-1,TRBV5-1,13,CASSLTGQAGTFF,TGCGCCAGCAGCTTGACGGGACAGGCAGGAACTTTCTTT
few,NA,TRBJ2-7,TRBV15,12,CATSRVTGRKYF,TGTGCCACCAGCAGAGTGACAGGGAGGAAGTACTTC
NA,NA,TRBJ2-3,TRBV5-1,17,CASSLGMGQGSTDTQYF,TGCGCCAGCAGCTTGGGGATGGGGCAGGGGAGCACAGATACGCAGTATTTT
NA,TRBD2,TRBJ2-5,TRBV7-2,15,CASSRRTSGGETQYF,TGTGCCAGCAGCCGCCGGACTAGCGGGGGAGAGACCCAGTACTTC
NA,NA,TRBJ1-1,TRBV5-5,14,CASSLYLMNTEAFF,TGTGCCAGCAGCCTCTACCTCATGAACACTGAAGCTTTCTTT
NA,NA,TRBJ2-2,TRBV6-5,15,CASSRAGSVSGELFF,TGTGCCAGCAGTAGGGCGGGCTCGGTTTCCGGGGAGCTGTTTTTT
NA,TRBD1,TRBJ2-2,TRBV5-1,15,CASSFGQGSTGELFF,TGCGCCAGCAGCTTTGGACAGGGGAGCACCGGGGAGCTGTTTTTT
NA,NA,TRBJ1-1,TRBV2,14,CASSSASGAGEAFF,TGTGCCAGCAGTTCGGCTTCAGGGGCCGGTGAAGCTTTCTTT
NA,NA,TRBJ2-6,TRBV3-1/TRBV3-2,13,CASSLPVANVLTF,TGTGCCAGCAGCCTCCCAGTGGCCAACGTCCTGACTTTC
NA,NA,TRBJ2-3,TRBV5-4,16,CASSAAGTRSTDTQYF,TGTGCCAGCAGCGCCGCCGGGACACGAAGCACAGATACGCAGTATTTT
few,TRBD1,TRBJ1-1,TRBV19,15,CASSRRDRVNTEAFF,TGTGCCAGTAGTCGGCGGGACAGGGTGAACACTGAAGCTTTCTTT
NA,TRBD1,TRBJ1-5,TRBV28,14,CASSLGQEYQPQHF,TGTGCCAGCAGTTTAGGACAGGAGTATCAGCCCCAGCATTTT
NA,NA,TRBJ2-1,TRBV3-1/TRBV3-2,18,CASSQDLVASAVYNEQFF,TGTGCCAGCAGCCAAGATTTGGTTGCGTCCGCGGTCTACAATGAGCAGTTCTTC
NA,NA,TRBJ2-7,TRBV5-5,13,CASSPGVRGEQYF,TGTGCCAGCAGCCCAGGTGTCCGGGGCGAGCAGTACTTC
NA,NA,TRBJ1-4,TRBV3-1/TRBV3-2,16,CASSQELYRDGEKLFF,TGTGCCAGCAGCCAAGAGCTCTACCGGGATGGGGAAAAACTGTTTTTT
NA,NA,TRBJ2-7,TRBV5-4,16,CASSFRGSLAAYEQYF,TGTGCCAGCAGCTTTAGGGGTTCATTGGCGGCCTACGAGCAGTACTTC
NA,NA,TRBJ2-3,TRBV13,12,CASSTNTDTQYF,TGTGCCAGCAGCACAAACACAGATACGCAGTATTTT
NA,TRBD1,TRBJ2-1,TRBV19,15,CASTRGGQGYNEQFF,TGTGCCAGTACCAGGGGGGGACAGGGCTACAATGAGCAGTTCTTC
NA,TRBD1,TRBJ1-4,TRBV5-1,15,CASSFAGTAREKLFF,TGCGCCAGCAGCTTCGCCGGGACAGCACGAGAAAAACTGTTTTTT
NA,NA,TRBJ2-3,TRBV28,14,CASRKAHGRDTQYF,TGTGCCAGCAGGAAGGCCCACGGGAGAGATACGCAGTATTTT
NA,NA,TRBJ2-7,TRBV5-4,13,CASSYRFSYEQYF,TGTGCCAGCAGCTACAGATTCTCCTACGAGCAGTACTTC
NA,TRBD1,TRBJ2-7,TRBV6-5,14,CASSPGQGINEQYF,TGTGCCAGCAGCCCGGGACAGGGGATCAACGAGCAGTACTTC
few,NA,TRBJ2-1,TRBV6-1,15,CASSEDRDSYNEQFF,TGTGCCAGCAGTGAAGACAGGGATTCCTACAATGAGCAGTTCTTC
NA,NA,TRBJ1-2,TRBV12-3/TRBV12-4,13,CASADPTGYGYTF,TGTGCCAGCGCAGACCCGACAGGCTATGGCTACACCTTC
NA,TRBD1,TRBJ2-1,TRBV5-6,16,CASSSFGTGRFNEQFF,TGTGCCAGCAGCAGCTTCGGGACAGGGCGGTTCAATGAGCAGTTCTTC
NA,NA,TRBJ1-3,TRBV5-1,15,CASSPVGEAANTIYF,TGCGCCAGCAGCCCGGTGGGGGAGGCCGCAAACACCATATATTTT
NA,NA,TRBJ1-4,TRBV29-1,18,CSGTRKFPQTGDNEKLFF,TGCAGCGGGACCCGCAAATTCCCCCAAACAGGTGATAATGAAAAACTGTTTTTT
NA,TRBD1,TRBJ1-2,TRBV10-2,12,CASSGDRVGYTF,TGCGCCAGCAGTGGGGACAGGGTCGGCTACACCTTC
NA,TRBD1,TRBJ2-7,TRBV28,14,CASRGQGIKEEQYF,TGTGCCAGCAGGGGACAGGGGATAAAGGAGGAGCAGTACTTC
few,TRBD1,TRBJ1-2,TRBV2,14,CASTPRNRGRGYTF,TGTGCCAGCACCCCCCGTAACAGGGGCCGGGGCTACACCTTC
NA,NA,TRBJ2-5,TRBV15,14,CATSRGASQQTQYF,TGTGCCACCAGCAGAGGGGCTAGCCAGCAGACCCAGTACTTC
NA,NA,TRBJ2-7,TRBV5-6,12,CASSLWGVEQYF,TGTGCCAGCAGCCTCTGGGGGGTAGAGCAGTACTTC
NA,TRBD1,TRBJ1-2,TRBV4-2,15,CASSQGQGVDYGYTF,TGTGCCAGCAGCCAAGGACAGGGCGTCGACTATGGCTACACCTTC
NA,NA,TRBJ2-5,TRBV28,14,CASSLSGYQETQYF,TGTGCCAGCAGTTTATCAGGGTACCAAGAGACCCAGTACTTC
NA,NA,TRBJ1-4,TRBV5-4,14,CASSPGQYNEKLFF,TGTGCCAGCAGCCCCGGACAGTATAATGAAAAACTGTTTTTT
once,NA,TRBJ1-1,TRBV18,17,CASSPARQGMRHTEAFF,TGTGCCAGCTCACCTGCTCGCCAGGGGATGCGACACACTGAAGCTTTCTTT
once,NA,TRBJ2-5,TRBV5-1,12,CASSLGVRTQYF,TGCGCCAGCAGCTTAGGGGTACGGACCCAGTACTTC
NA,NA,TRBJ2-5,TRBV2,15,CASSAYDSHQETQYF,TGTGCCAGCAGCGCCTACGACAGTCACCAAGAGACCCAGTACTTC
NA,NA,TRBJ1-1,TRBV5-1,14,CASSFEGADTEAFF,TGCGCCAGCAGCTTTGAGGGCGCGGACACTGAAGCTTTCTTT
NA,TRBD2,TRBJ2-5,TRBV19,14,CASSRTSDVETQYF,TGTGCCAGTAGCCGGACTAGCGATGTTGAGACCCAGTACTTC
NA,NA,TRBJ1-2,TRBV19,15,CASSIESNQDYGYTF,TGTGCCAGTAGTATCGAAAGCAACCAGGACTATGGCTACACCTTC
NA,NA,TRBJ2-7,TRBV2,15,CASRGQTHSSYEQYF,TGTGCCAGCAGAGGACAGACCCATTCCTCCTACGAGCAGTACTTC
NA,TRBD1,TRBJ2-1,TRBV5-5,17,CASSLRRPGQGYNEQFF,TGTGCCAGCAGCTTGAGGCGGCCGGGACAGGGCTACAATGAGCAGTTCTTC
NA,NA,TRBJ1-2,TRBV6-5,14,CASSYWGVGYGYTF,TGTGCCAGCAGTTACTGGGGGGTCGGGTATGGCTACACCTTC